A selection of T cell receptor beta chains follows, all from one sample in a study of blood T cell repertoires in COVID-19. The protocol was immunoSEQ multiplex PCR, while the TCRdb copy is restricted to in-frame clones and leaves out a portion. The data show hundreds of thousands of clones, approximately 82% seen once. The sample taken for sequencing was peripheral blood. The receptors originated from a woman at least 80 years old with acute or convalescent COVID-19. Both conserved end residues are part of each CDR3. The D gene is left open where the match is weak. Clone size is given for some rows only: seen once, a few or many times, or a class if the clone is expanded.

d_gene	j_gene	abundance	v_gene	CDR3aa	CDR3nt
-	TRBJ1-6	-	TRBV27	CASSFVSDNSPLHF	TGTGCCAGCAGTTTTGTATCCGATAATTCACCCCTCCACTTT
TRBD2	TRBJ2-1	-	TRBV7-9	CASSLKGGGAGEQFF	TGTGCCAGCAGCTTAAAAGGCGGGGGGGCCGGTGAGCAGTTCTTC
-	TRBJ2-1	-	TRBV3-1/TRBV3-2	CASSRGQGRTSGYNEQFF	TGTGCCAGCAGCCGAGGGCAGGGGAGGACTAGTGGCTACAATGAGCAGTTCTTC
TRBD1	TRBJ1-1	-	TRBV6-6	CASRPQGAGAFF	TGTGCCAGCAGACCCCAGGGGGCCGGGGCTTTCTTT
-	TRBJ1-2	-	TRBV4-1	CASSQETGNYGYTF	TGCGCCAGCAGCCAAGAGACAGGAAACTATGGCTACACCTTC
TRBD1	TRBJ2-1	-	TRBV7-2	CASSPRWDRVNEQFF	TGTGCCAGCAGCCCCAGATGGGACAGGGTAAATGAGCAGTTCTTC
TRBD2	TRBJ2-2	-	TRBV2	CASRLAGVLGELFF	TGTGCCAGCAGACTAGCGGGAGTATTGGGGGAGCTGTTTTTT
TRBD2	TRBJ2-5	-	TRBV3-1/TRBV3-2	CASSQEPGVAGYIGQETQYF	TGTGCCAGCAGCCAAGAACCCGGGGTAGCGGGGTACATCGGACAAGAGACCCAGTACTTC
-	TRBJ1-2	once	TRBV18	CASSPQRSGEGYTF	TGTGCCAGCTCACCACAACGGAGCGGAGAGGGCTACACCTTC
TRBD1	TRBJ2-5	-	TRBV7-3	CASSLRGRQETQYF	TGTGCCAGCAGCCTCAGGGGGCGCCAGGAGACCCAGTACTTC
-	TRBJ1-1	-	TRBV28	CASSLRLGGGGTEAFF	TGTGCCAGCAGTTTACGCCTGGGCGGGGGAGGCACTGAAGCTTTCTTT
-	TRBJ2-2	-	TRBV9	CASSAARGLTGELFF	TGTGCCAGCAGCGCAGCTCGGGGTCTCACCGGGGAGCTGTTTTTT
-	TRBJ1-2	few	TRBV7-9	CASSFQASYTF	TGTGCCAGCAGCTTTCAGGCAAGCTACACCTTC
-	TRBJ1-3	-	TRBV14	CASSQVAGFSGNTIYF	TGTGCCAGCAGCCAAGTGGCGGGGTTCTCTGGAAACACCATATATTTT
TRBD1	TRBJ1-4	-	TRBV3-1/TRBV3-2	CASRRQGAREKLFF	TGTGCCAGCAGACGACAGGGGGCAAGGGAAAAACTGTTTTTT
TRBD2	TRBJ2-5	-	TRBV13	CASSQGLAGGGETQYF	TGTGCCAGCAGCCAAGGACTAGCGGGTGGTGGGGAGACCCAGTACTTC
-	TRBJ1-1	-	TRBV29-1	CSVTQGNTEAFF	TGCAGCGTCACCCAGGGGAACACTGAAGCTTTCTTT